These 32 T cell receptor beta chains were sequenced from one sample in a study of beta chain features in type 1 diabetes. Of the isolated RNA, all was reverse transcribed, and so the sequenced material was expressed TCRB transcripts. The assay was immunoSEQ multiplex PCR, and TCRdb's table has in-frame clones only and misses some. The repertoire consists of hundreds of thousands of clones, with 13% to 15% occurring once and the leading ten covering about 0.027%. Sequencing was carried out using naive CD4+ T cells from blood. Receptors originate from a middle-aged woman in good health.

This clone was seen only a few times. The V and J genes are TRBV2 and TRBJ2-3; 10 bases are shared with TRBD2. This CDR3 comprises 15 residues. Trimming at V came to 6 bases and at J to 6 bases, leaving 9 bases not matched to a gene. The germline gives CDR1 SNHLY, CDR2 FYNNEI. The CDR3, as DNA: TGTGCCAGCAGCATTACTAGCGGGGAACTCGATACGCAGTATTTT. Protein: CASSITSGELDTQYF.

The V and J genes are TRBV19 and TRBJ1-5; weak D call: TRBD1 (5 bases). V gave up 6 bases and J gave up 7 bases, with 13 bases separating them. CDR3 length: 13 residues. Germline V gene lookup returns CDR1 LNHDA and CDR2 SQIVND (reference sequence). The CDR3 reads CASSGTHNQPQHF. The CDR3 nucleotides read TGTGCCAGTAGCGGGACTCACAACCAGCCCCAGCATTTT.

The sample holds a few counts of this clone. The chain links TRBV4-2 to TRBJ2-5; 8 nucleotides agree with TRBD2. The V and J ends lost 1 base and 4 bases, in that order; junction bases with no gene match: 8. The length of the CDR3 is 16 residues. The germline V gene encodes CDR1 LGHNA and CDR2 YNFKEQ. CDR3 nucleotides: TGTGCCAGCAGCCAAGCCGCGACTAGCGTAGGAGAGACCCAGTACTTC. It encodes CASSQAATSVGETQYF.

This clone appeared a single time. The rearrangement joins TRBV7-2 to TRBJ1-5; TRBD1 matches at 11 bases. Per the germline V gene, CDR1 is SGHTA and CDR2 is FQGNSA. The CDR3 loop spans 14 amino acids. The trim removed 4 bases at V and 7 bases at J, leaving 3 bases unmatched. The CDR3 DNA reads as TGTGCCAGCAGCTCGGACAGGGGGCACCAGCCCCAGCATTTT. Encoded protein: CASSSDRGHQPQHF.

This clone was seen only a few times. The chain links TRBV2 to TRBJ1-2; D is perhaps TRBD1 (6 bases). V lost 4 bases, J lost 5 bases, and 14 bases lay in between. This CDR3 is built from 14 residues. Germline V gene sequence: CDR1 SNHLY, CDR2 FYNNEI. In DNA form, the CDR3 reads TGTGCCAGCAGTGGAGGACAGTGGGTGTATGGCTACACCTTC. Encoded protein: CASSGGQWVYGYTF.

This clone showed up just a few times. This chain links TRBV11-1 with TRBJ2-5; 12 bases match TRBD2. Germline V gene sequence: CDR1 SGHAT, CDR2 FQDESV (reference sequence). This CDR3 is 16 amino acids long. The V and J ends lost 4 bases and 4 bases, in that order; junction bases with no gene match: 7. DNA for the CDR3: TGTGCCAGCAGCTCGACTAGCGGGGGACCGCGAGAGACCCAGTACTTC. Its protein product is CASSSTSGGPRETQYF.

This chain links TRBV7-8 with TRBJ2-2, with a weak D call TRBD1 (6 bases). The germline gives CDR1 SGHVS, CDR2 FQNEAQ. Trimming took 10 bases from V and 4 from J, leaving 19 bases between them. The CDR3 loop spans 15 amino acids. As DNA, the CDR3 is TGTGCCATCACACTCGGGCAGGGGAGCACCGGGGAGCTGTTTTTT. Translation: CAITLGQGSTGELFF.

Only a few counts were recorded for this clone. The chain carries TRBV14 and TRBJ1-5; possibly TRBD1 for D (6 bases). V was clipped by 5 bases and J by 3 bases, with 14 bases between them. Germline V lookup: CDR1 SGHDN, CDR2 FVKESK. The CDR3 sequence is 15 residues long. CDR3 nucleotide sequence: TGTGCCAGCAGCGGGGGAGGGGACAACAATCAGCCCCAGCATTTT. Protein sequence: CASSGGGDNNQPQHF.

This clone occurred a few times. The chain uses TRBV2 and TRBJ2-2; the D gene is possibly TRBD1 (5 bases). V was pared by 7 bases and J by 5 bases, with 11 bases between. Germline assignment: CDR1 SNHLY and CDR2 FYNNEI. The CDR3 totals 13 residues. CDR3 amino acids: CASNDSPTGELFF. Written as DNA, the CDR3 is TGTGCCAGCAACGACAGCCCAACCGGGGAGCTGTTTTTT.

A few counts support this clone. The V and J genes are TRBV9 and TRBJ2-3; TRBD2 agrees at 8 bases. V shed 1 base, J shed 2 bases, and the junction held 6 bases outside the gene matches. The germline gives CDR1 SGDLS, CDR2 YYNGEE. The CDR3 spans 16 residues. In DNA form, the CDR3 reads TGTGCCAGCAGCGTACGAAGCGGGAGCTTCACAGATACGCAGTATTTT. Amino acids: CASSVRSGSFTDTQYF.

The rearrangement uses TRBV10-2 and TRBJ2-5; 13 positions match TRBD2. Losses at the gene ends were 8 bases for V and 4 bases for J; bases not matched to a gene: 16. Germline CDR1 and CDR2: WSHSY and SAAADI. This CDR3 comprises 18 residues. The CDR3 region is CASSAIGLAGDRRETQYF. DNA for the CDR3: TGCGCCAGCTCCGCCATTGGACTAGCGGGGGACCGGAGAGAGACCCAGTACTTC.

The V gene is TRBV5-1, the J gene TRBJ2-7, with D tentatively TRBD2 (5 bases). Germline V lookup: CDR1 SGHRS, CDR2 YFSETQ. The CDR3 extends over 12 amino acids. The V end lost 4 bases, the J end lost 6 bases, and 11 bases lay between the germline ends. CDR3 loop: CASSLTKGEQYF. Here the CDR3 DNA reads TGCGCCAGCAGCCTGACTAAAGGCGAGCAGTACTTC.

V usage is TRBV9 and J usage is TRBJ2-3, with 13 bases fitting TRBD2. The ends lost 4 bases at V and 0 bases at J; junction bases unmatched: 8. Germline assignment: CDR1 SGDLS and CDR2 YYNGEE. The CDR3 sequence is 18 residues long. The CDR3 loop is CASSKRTSGGGSTDTQYF. CDR3 in DNA: TGTGCCAGCAGCAAACGGACTAGCGGGGGCGGCAGCACAGATACGCAGTATTTT.

The rearrangement joins TRBV28 to TRBJ1-1; 7 positions match TRBD1. The CDR3 is 13 amino acids. The V gene end was trimmed by 5 bases and the J gene end by 11 bases; junction bases not matched to a gene: 11. Germline CDR1 is MDHEN and CDR2 is SYDVKM. CDR3 sequence reads: CASSPGDSGGAFF. The DNA of the CDR3 is TGTGCCAGCAGTCCCGGGGACAGCGGGGGGGCTTTCTTT.

This clone was observed a handful of times. The rearrangement uses TRBV25-1 and TRBJ1-6; a possible D gene is TRBD1 (6 bases). V was clipped by 8 bases and J by 10 bases, with 15 bases between them. CDR1 MGHDK and CDR2 SYGVNS come from the germline V gene. The CDR3 contains 13 residues. The DNA of the CDR3 is TGTGCCAGCCCCGGGGGAGGGGGATCACCCCTCCACTTT. Its translation: CASPGGGGSPLHF.

The rearrangement uses TRBV19 and TRBJ2-7, with TRBD1 matching over 12 bases. V shed 8 bases, J shed 4 bases, and the junction held 6 bases outside the gene matches. Looked up from germline, CDR1 is LNHDA and CDR2 is SQIVND (reference sequence). CDR3 length: 14 amino acids. The CDR3 here is CASDPGQGAYEQYF. The CDR3 DNA reads TGTGCCAGTGACCCGGGACAGGGGGCATACGAGCAGTACTTC.

The chain couples TRBV10-3 to TRBJ2-1; the match to TRBD1 covers 8 bases. V dropped 8 bases and J dropped 5; count of bases not matched to a gene: 17. There are 17 residues in the CDR3. Germline V gene lookup returns CDR1 ENHRY and CDR2 SYGVKD. In DNA form, the CDR3 reads TGTGCCATCTCCGGACAGGGCAGCCCTTTAAAGCACAATGAGCAGTTCTTC. Amino acids: CAISGQGSPLKHNEQFF.

The J gene is TRBJ1-2, the V gene TRBV2; D perhaps matches TRBD1 (6 bases). Trimming took off 10 bases at V and 4 bases at J, with 13 bases between the two ends. Germline CDR1 and CDR2: SNHLY and FYNNEI. The CDR3 runs 12 residues. CDR3 loop: CATSPGAYGYTF. CDR3 DNA sequence: TGTGCCACCTCCCCAGGGGCCTATGGCTACACCTTC.

This clone appeared a few times. The gene calls are TRBV2 and TRBJ1-1; perhaps TRBD1 as D (5 bases). V was trimmed by 3 bases and J by 6 bases, leaving 8 bases between them. The germline V gene encodes CDR1 SNHLY and CDR2 FYNNEI. This CDR3 is 12 amino acids long. CDR3 DNA: TGTGCCAGCAGTGATGCAGGGCCTGAAGCTTTCTTT. Translation gives CASSDAGPEAFF.

CDR3 protein: CASSVEGSPSGANVLTF. CDR3 DNA: TGTGCCAGCAGCGTAGAGGGGTCCCCCTCTGGGGCCAACGTCCTGACTTTC. This chain joins TRBV9 and TRBJ2-6, with D tentatively TRBD1 (5 bases). In germline, CDR1 is SGDLS, CDR2 YYNGEE. This CDR3 is 17 amino acids long. The V end was cut by 0 bases, the J end by 0 bases, with 10 bases between.

V is TRBV19 and J is TRBJ1-6; 10 nucleotides align to TRBD1. Germline V gene lookup returns CDR1 LNHDA and CDR2 SQIVND (reference sequence). V lost 3 bases, J lost 10 bases, and 6 bases stayed unmatched. The CDR3 is 15 amino acids. The CDR3 region has the DNA TGTGCCAGTAGTATTTCGGACAGGGGGGGCTCACCCCTCCACTTT. Its translation: CASSISDRGGSPLHF.

This sequence joins TRBV6-9 and TRBJ1-1; TRBD1 is a possible D gene (6 bases). Trimming cost V 8 bases and J 0 bases, with 16 bases left between them. There are 15 residues in the CDR3. Germline CDR1 and CDR2: MNHGY and SVAAGI. This CDR3 is CASQGPDTMNTEAFF. The CDR3 DNA is TGTGCCAGCCAGGGGCCGGATACCATGAACACTGAAGCTTTCTTT.

V and J are TRBV6-5 and TRBJ1-4, with 8 bases identical to TRBD1. This CDR3 contains 14 residues. The V and J ends lost 6 bases and 5 bases, in that order; junction bases with no gene match: 5. Germline CDR1 and CDR2: MNHEY and SVGAGI. The CDR3 sequence: CASRYRDRNEKLFF. The CDR3 DNA reads as TGTGCCAGCAGATACCGGGACAGGAATGAAAAACTGTTTTTT.

V gene TRBV6-5 combines with J gene TRBJ1-1, with 10 bases aligning to TRBD1. V gave up 6 bases and J gave up 4 bases; unmatched junction bases: 8. Germline values: CDR1 MNHEY, CDR2 SVGAGI. CDR3 length: 15 amino acids. The CDR3 protein is CASSLPGTGVTEAFF. For the CDR3, the DNA is TGTGCCAGCAGCCTGCCCGGGACAGGGGTCACTGAAGCTTTCTTT.

This clone came up a few times. The chain couples TRBV7-9 to TRBJ2-1, with D maybe TRBD1 (5 bases). CDR3 length: 11 amino acids. V was shortened by 5 bases and J by 15 bases, with 14 bases between the two germline ends. The V gene's germline CDR1 is SEHNR and CDR2 FQNEAQ (reference sequence). In nucleotides, the CDR3 is TGTGCCAGCAGCGACAACAAGGGGCTGTTCTTC. Translating gives CASSDNKGLFF.

This clone came up a few times. This chain connects TRBV9 to TRBJ2-5; 10 bases fit TRBD2. Germline assignment: CDR1 SGDLS and CDR2 YYNGEE. The J segment lost 4 bases and the V segment lost 3 bases, leaving 6 bases of the junction unmatched. This CDR3 spans 15 amino acids. DNA of the CDR3: TGTGCCAGCAGCGAAATAGCGGGGGGCTCAGAGACCCAGTACTTC. Translated, it gives CASSEIAGGSETQYF.

The gene calls are TRBV5-1 and TRBJ2-5; 15 positions match TRBD2. Unmatched junction bases numbered 2, after V lost 0 bases and J lost 2 bases. Germline V gene sequence: CDR1 SGHRS, CDR2 YFSETQ. CDR3 length: 17 residues. CDR3 nucleotides: TGCGCCAGCAGCTTGGAGGGACTAGCGGGGGGACAAGAGACCCAGTACTTC. Translated: CASSLEGLAGGQETQYF. Supplemented by reference TRBV5-1 and TRBJ2-5, the full variable domain reads KAGVTQTPRYLIKTRGQQVTLSCSPISGHRSVSWYQQTPGQGLQFLFEYFSETQRNKGNFPGRFSGRQFSNSRSEMNVSTLELGDSALYLCASSLEGLAGGQETQYFGPGTRLLVL.

The chain joins TRBV5-1 to TRBJ2-5; 8 bases align to TRBD1. Germline V lookup: CDR1 SGHRS, CDR2 YFSETQ. Unmatched junction bases numbered 11, after V lost 2 bases and J lost 5 bases. The CDR3 spans 16 residues. The CDR3, as DNA: TGCGCCAGCAGCTTAAGTTCGACAGGGGTTCGGGAGACCCAGTACTTC. Translated: CASSLSSTGVRETQYF. The entire variable domain, with the rest obtained from reference TRBV5-1 and TRBJ2-5, is as follows: KAGVTQTPRYLIKTRGQQVTLSCSPISGHRSVSWYQQTPGQGLQFLFEYFSETQRNKGNFPGRFSGRQFSNSRSEMNVSTLELGDSALYLCASSLSSTGVRETQYFGPGTRLLVL.

This clone was seen more than once but under ten times. The chain links TRBV6-6 to TRBJ1-1; 11 bases map to TRBD1. This CDR3 comprises 15 residues. The trim removed 8 bases at V and 6 bases at J, leaving 11 bases unmatched. Germline CDR1 and CDR2: MNHNY and SVGAGI (reference sequence). The CDR3 loop reads CASGRDRGGSAEAFF. In nucleotides, the CDR3 is TGTGCCAGCGGACGGGACAGGGGGGGGAGCGCTGAAGCTTTCTTT.

The chain employs TRBV27 and TRBJ2-7; 11 bases agree with TRBD2. This CDR3 is built from 14 residues. The V segment lost 10 bases and the J segment 2 bases; nucleotides outside the gene matches: 7. Germline CDR1 reads MNHEY; CDR2 reads SMNVEV (reference sequence). The CDR3 sequence is CATHSGGAPYEQYF. CDR3 nucleotide sequence: TGTGCCACCCATAGCGGGGGGGCCCCCTACGAGCAGTACTTC.

This clone was found a few times. J is TRBJ2-3 and V is TRBV19; tentatively, D is TRBD1 (6 bases). Per the germline V gene, CDR1 is LNHDA and CDR2 is SQIVND (reference sequence). CDR3 length: 14 amino acids. Trimming took 6 bases from V and 3 from J, leaving 13 bases between them. The chain's CDR3 is CASRITGWTDTQYF. The CDR3 DNA reads TGTGCCAGTAGAATTACAGGGTGGACAGATACGCAGTATTTT.

There are a few counts of this clone. The gene calls are TRBV7-9 and TRBJ1-2; D is possibly TRBD1 (5 bases). With 5 bases removed from V and 7 bases from J, the gap between germline ends came to 20 bases. The CDR3 spans 15 residues. Looked up from germline, CDR1 is SEHNR and CDR2 is FQNEAQ (reference sequence). The CDR3 sequence: CASSPQSGRVIGYTF. Written as DNA, the CDR3 is TGTGCCAGCAGCCCCCAATCCGGCAGGGTTATTGGCTACACCTTC.